The T cell receptor (beta chain) described here comes from a study of T cell repertoires in cytomegalovirus infection. In the study overall: Recently described HLA-C-restricted plus well-studied HLA-B-restricted CMV epitopes were used. Indicated by public TCR beta signatures were CMV infection and matching HLA type. Study conclusions and caveats: Cumulative public TCR beta family frequency identified CMV carriers with the relevant HLA. Dominating the ex vivo response were TCR beta clonotypes that were CMV-specific and HLA-C-restricted.

The CDR3 runs to 14 residues. Germline values: CDR1 SGHDN, CDR2 FVKESK. Using its own MiXCR run on the reads, TCRdb lists one record per CDR3 protein. The table shows about 310,000 distinct CDR3 sequences, with 20% to 25% occurring only once. Points on this clonotype: Its matching antigen is unknown. At one of its ends the junction is not consistent with the germline gene, which may arise from a read error.

This sequence joins TRBV14 and TRBJ1-3; no definite D call. Sequenced material: cultured PBMCs, taken from culture after CMV antigen stimulation. The clonotype comes from a human donor in good health (CMV status not recorded). Some clones in this sample may be carry-over from other donors' samples. The CDR3: CASGQDMAGNTIYF. Here the CDR3 DNA reads TGTGCCAGCGGCCAAGATATGGCTGGAAACACCATATATTTT.